These 32 T cell receptor beta chains came from one sample sequenced in a study of T cells in Graves' hyperthyroidism and ophthalmopathy. The investigators amplified TCR beta CDR3 regions from RNA transcripts. First-round RT-PCR of the TCR CDR3 relied on the HTBI primer set. Using its own MiXCR run on the multiplex PCR reads, TCRdb lists one record per CDR3 protein. This sample yields about 180,000 distinct CDR3 sequences, of which 17% are seen a single time; under 35% belongs to the top ten. Sequencing used blood. These receptors originate from a woman aged 45-65 years with Graves' hyperthyroidism.

This clonotype was detected only a few times. This clone may be a read error of a much larger clone one base away. V is TRBV7-2 and J is TRBJ1-1, with D unclear. V lost 6 bases, J lost 11 bases, and 16 bases lay in between. Germline lookup yields CDR1 SGHTA and CDR2 FQGNSA. This CDR3 has 12 amino acids. CDR3 DNA sequence: TGTGCCAGCAGTCCTGACAATCGGAGGGCTTTCTTT. Its protein product is CASSPDNRRAFF.

At least ten counts were recorded for this clonotype. CDR3 amino acids: CASGRYTEAFF. DNA for the CDR3: TGTGCCAGCGGAAGGTACACTGAAGCTTTCTTT. The V call is TRBV2, the J call TRBJ1-1, with D unclear. The CDR3 runs to 11 residues. V lost 8 bases, J lost 3 bases, and 7 bases lay in between. The germline CDR1 and CDR2 sequences are SNHLY and FYNNEI.

This clonotype was seen repeatedly, ten times or more. Compared with germline, one end of the junction differs, possibly owing to a read error. This rearrangement joins TRBV7-7 to TRBJ2-2; maybe TRBD1 (5 bases). Germline loops: CDR1 SSHAT, CDR2 FNYEAQ (reference sequence). The CDR3 sequence is 12 residues long. CDR3 nucleotide sequence: TGTGCTAGCAGCCCAGGGTACGGGGAGCTGTTTTTT. Translation gives CASSPGYGELFF.

This clonotype has at least ten counts. V gene TRBV5-1 combines with J gene TRBJ2-7; D gene ambiguous. There are 13 residues in the CDR3. Germline CDR1 and CDR2: SGHRS and YFSETQ. The V and J ends lost 4 bases and 3 bases respectively, with 11 bases between them. CDR3 region: CASSLSTGYEQYF. The CDR3 coding sequence is TGCGCCAGCAGCCTGAGCACGGGCTACGAGCAGTACTTC.

V gene TRBV3-1 combines with J gene TRBJ2-7; D call uncertain. V lost 4 bases and J lost 5, with 9 bases in between. Germline CDR1 reads LGHDT; CDR2 reads YNNKEL (reference sequence). The CDR3 is made up of 12 amino acids. The CDR3 region is CASSPAPDEQYF. The CDR3, as DNA: TGTGCCAGCAGCCCGGCCCCGGACGAGCAGTACTTC.

Regarding this clonotype: Since a much larger clone is just one base distant, this may be a read error. This rearrangement joins TRBV28 to TRBJ1-6, with D possibly matching TRBD1 (5 bases). The CDR3 totals 16 residues. CDR1 and CDR2 from the germline V gene are MDHEN and SYDVKM. CDR3 sequence: CASSLGGGSYNSPPHF. The DNA for the CDR3 is TGTGCCAGCAGTTTAGGGGGAGGCTCCTATAATTCACCCCCCCACTTT. Combining the CDR3 with reference TRBV28 and TRBJ1-6 gives the whole variable domain DVKVTQSSRYLVKRTGEKVFLECVQDMDHENMFWYRQDPGLGLRLIYFSYDVKMKEKGDIPEGYSVSREKKERFSLILESASTNQTSMYLCASSLGGGSYNSPPHFGNGTRLTVT.

This clonotype came up many times. The genes are TRBV13 and TRBJ2-7; D unresolved. The ends were cut back, 4 bases at V and 3 bases at J, with 16 bases in the middle. The CDR3 is 15 residues long. Germline V gene lookup returns CDR1 PRHDT and CDR2 FYEKMQ (reference sequence). Here the CDR3 DNA reads TGTGCCAGCAGCTCCGGCCGGACCTTCCTCTACGAGCAGTACTTC. This codes for CASSSGRTFLYEQYF.

Ten or more counts support this clonotype. The V gene is TRBV5-1, the J gene TRBJ1-2; D is unresolved. This CDR3 is built from 14 residues. Trimming took off 0 bases at V and 5 bases at J, with 11 bases between the two ends. Germline-derived CDR1 and CDR2 are SGHRS and YFSETQ. CDR3 in DNA: TGCGCCAGCAGCTTGGACATGTATCAGTATGGCTACACCTTC. Amino acid sequence: CASSLDMYQYGYTF.

This clonotype was observed at least ten times. The chain combines TRBV10-3 with TRBJ1-1; D not certain. The ends were cut back, 2 bases at V and 5 bases at J, with 9 bases in the middle. Per the germline V gene, CDR1 is ENHRY and CDR2 is SYGVKD. The length of the CDR3 is 13 residues. The CDR3 sequence: CAISEPIGTEAFF. The DNA for the CDR3 is TGTGCCATCAGTGAGCCGATCGGTACTGAAGCTTTCTTT.

This clonotype showed up many times. This chain joins TRBV6-2 or TRBV6-3 and TRBJ1-6; D call uncertain. The CDR3 totals 16 residues. Germline CDR1 is MNHEY and CDR2 is SVGEGT. V gave up 3 bases and J gave up 1 base, with 10 bases separating them. CDR3 region: CASSYPLESYNSPLHF. As DNA, the CDR3 is TGTGCCAGCAGTTATCCCCTGGAGTCCTATAATTCACCCCTCCACTTT.

This clonotype was found many times. The gene calls are TRBV2 and TRBJ1-6; D not certain. Germline lookup yields CDR1 SNHLY and CDR2 FYNNEI. V lost 4 bases to trimming and J lost 3 bases, with 4 bases between them. The CDR3 has 13 residues. CDR3 protein: CASSVRYNSPLHF. For the CDR3, the DNA is TGTGCCAGCAGTGTACGCTATAATTCACCCCTCCACTTT.

This clonotype was picked up many times. This rearrangement joins TRBV20-1 to TRBJ2-1, with 14 bases that match TRBD2. V shed 0 bases and J 2 bases; nucleotides not matched to a gene: 6. The CDR3 sequence is 18 residues long. The V gene's germline CDR1 is DFQATT and CDR2 SNEGSKA (reference sequence). CDR3 in DNA: TGCAGTGCTAGAGACGGACTAGCGGGGGGTGACCCCTACAATGAGCAGTTCTTC. Protein: CSARDGLAGGDPYNEQFF.

This clonotype was detected many times. The CDR3 DNA is TGTGCCAGCAGTCCGACCCTAGGGACTAGCGGGGGGCTAACGCAGTATTTT. It yields the protein CASSPTLGTSGGLTQYF. The J gene is TRBJ2-3, the V gene TRBV12-3 or TRBV12-4; 15 bases map to TRBD2. CDR3 length equals 17 residues. V lost 5 bases and J lost 9; bases outside the gene matches: 12.

The V and J genes are TRBV7-8 and TRBJ2-1, with 8 bases that match TRBD2. The CDR3 is 17 residues long. The germline V gene encodes CDR1 SGHVS and CDR2 FQNEAQ. V gave up 1 base and J gave up 6 bases; unmatched junction bases: 11. The CDR3 bases are TGTGCCAGCAGCTTAGTGGCCGGACTAGCAGGTTCCAATGAGCAGTTCTTC. This sequence encodes CASSLVAGLAGSNEQFF. Combining the CDR3 with reference TRBV7-8 and TRBJ2-1 gives the whole variable domain GAGVSQSPRYKVAKRGQDVALRCDPISGHVSLFWYQQALGQGPEFLTYFQNEAQLDKSGLPSDRFFAERPEGSVSTLKIQRTQQEDSAVYLCASSLVAGLAGSNEQFFGPGTRLTVL.

The gene calls are TRBV9 and TRBJ2-7; D is ambiguous. Germline CDR1 is SGDLS and CDR2 is YYNGEE. V shed 0 bases and J shed 2 bases, with 9 bases lying between them. The CDR3 extends over 14 amino acids. DNA of the CDR3: TGTGCCAGCAGCGTAGGCGGCAGCCCCTACGAGCAGTACTTC. Protein product: CASSVGGSPYEQYF. The whole variable domain, remainder taken from reference TRBV9 and TRBJ2-7, is DSGVTQTPKHLITATGQRVTLRCSPRSGDLSVYWYQQSLDQGLQFLIQYYNGEERAKGNILERFSAQQFPDLHSELNLSSLELGDSALYFCASSVGGSPYEQYFGPGTRLTVT.

This chain uses TRBV4-1 with TRBJ2-3; D possibly matches TRBD1 or TRBD2 (6 bases each). The CDR3 is 17 amino acids. CDR1 and CDR2 from the germline V gene are MGHRA and YSYEKL. Trimming took 0 bases from V and 0 from J, leaving 13 bases between them. In DNA form, the CDR3 reads TGCGCCAGCAGCCAAGACGGAGGGGGATCTAGCACAGATACGCAGTATTTT. Translation gives CASSQDGGGSSTDTQYF.

This chain links TRBV9 with TRBJ2-3, with 7 positions matching TRBD2. Germline CDR1 SGDLS, CDR2 YYNGEE. This CDR3 spans 14 amino acids. The V gene end was trimmed by 2 bases and the J gene end by 4 bases; junction bases not matched to a gene: 4. The CDR3 loop is CASSVGGSPDTQYF. The CDR3 DNA sequence: TGTGCCAGCAGCGTGGGCGGGAGCCCAGATACGCAGTATTTT.

This clonotype occurred many times. The gene calls are TRBV18 and TRBJ1-1, with D unclear. Per the germline V gene, CDR1 is KGHSH and CDR2 is LQKENI. The ends were cut back, 3 bases at V and 1 base at J, with 12 bases in the middle. The CDR3 length is 15 residues. The DNA of the CDR3 is TGTGCCAGCTCACCGAACGACAACACGAACACTGAAGCTTTCTTT. Translation: CASSPNDNTNTEAFF. Using reference TRBV18 and TRBJ1-1 for the parts outside the CDR3, the full variable domain is NAGVMQNPRHLVRRRGQEARLRCSPMKGHSHVYWYRQLPEEGLKFMVYLQKENIIDESGMPKERFSAEFPKEGPSILRIQQVVRGDSAAYFCASSPNDNTNTEAFFGQGTRLTVV.

This clonotype has at least ten counts. In DNA form, the CDR3 reads TGTGCCAGCAGCTTATACATAGGAGGGGACGGCACTGAAGCTTTCTTT. The encoded protein is CASSLYIGGDGTEAFF. The V call is TRBV7-9, the J call TRBJ1-1; TRBD1 might be the D (5 bases). Looked up from germline, CDR1 is SEHNR and CDR2 is FQNEAQ (reference sequence). V was shortened by 2 bases and J by 4 bases, with 17 bases between the two germline ends. The CDR3 loop spans 16 amino acids.

The V and J genes are TRBV28 and TRBJ2-7; TRBD2 matches 11 bases. The junction had 9 bases not matched to a gene; V was cut back by 5 bases and J by 6 bases. The germline V gene encodes CDR1 MDHEN and CDR2 SYDVKM. The CDR3 has 15 residues. CDR3 region: CASSPPGTSGGEQYF. CDR3 sequence (DNA): TGTGCCAGCAGTCCCCCCGGGACTAGCGGAGGCGAGCAGTACTTC.

This clonotype was counted at least ten times. The chain recombines TRBV6-1 with TRBJ2-6; 12 bases match TRBD1. Germline V gene data show CDR1 as MNHNS and CDR2 as SASEGT. V was clipped by 0 bases and J by 2 bases; unmatched bases: 5. The CDR3 has 19 amino acids. The CDR3 DNA reads TGTGCCAGCAGTGAAGCCTTGGGACAGGGGGCGCCTGGGGCCAACGTCCTGACTTTC. It encodes CASSEALGQGAPGANVLTF.

Concerning this clonotype itself: This may arise from a read error, as a much more abundant clone is one base away. This CDR3 fails to terminate in the conserved phenylalanine or tryptophan, so it likely reflects a read error. The gene calls are TRBV3-1 and TRBJ1-1; D is undetermined. The germline CDR1 and CDR2 sequences are LGHDT and YNNKEL (reference sequence). V was pared by 6 bases and J by 5 bases, with 13 bases between. CDR3 length: 13 amino acids. CDR3 sequence (DNA): TGTGCCAGCAGTACGAAAGCGGATACTGAAGCTTTCCTT. Its protein product is CASSTKADTEAFL.

The chain employs TRBV28 and TRBJ1-5; 10 bases are shared with TRBD1. This CDR3 has 15 residues. The V and J ends lost 5 bases and 3 bases, in that order; junction bases with no gene match: 4. CDR1 is MDHEN, CDR2 SYDVKM, per germline. CDR3: CASSGTGDYNQPQHF. CDR3 bases: TGTGCCAGCAGTGGGACAGGGGACTACAATCAGCCCCAGCATTTT.

This clonotype was recorded many times. The rearrangement uses TRBV18 and TRBJ2-1; TRBD2 matches 12 bases. The trim removed 4 bases at V and 4 bases at J, leaving 5 bases unmatched. CDR3 length equals 16 residues. Germline CDR1 reads KGHSH; CDR2 reads LQKENI. CDR3: CASSRLGLAGYNEQFF. The DNA for the CDR3 is TGTGCCAGCTCACGCCTCGGACTAGCGGGGTACAATGAGCAGTTCTTC.

This clonotype has at least ten counts. The rearrangement links TRBV6-1 to TRBJ1-4; the D is unclear. Germline lookup yields CDR1 MNHNS and CDR2 SASEGT. V lost 7 bases and J lost 10, with 10 bases in between. The CDR3 has 11 residues. CDR3 amino acids: CASMDGRKLFF. As DNA, the CDR3 is TGTGCCAGCATGGATGGAAGAAAACTGTTTTTT.

There are many counts of this clonotype. This rearrangement joins TRBV12-3 or TRBV12-4 to TRBJ1-1; 10 bases align to TRBD1. The CDR3 extends over 14 amino acids. V shed 7 bases, J shed 0 bases, and the junction held 2 bases outside the gene matches. CDR3 DNA: TGTGCCAGCACGGGACAGGGGCTGAACACTGAAGCTTTCTTT. Its protein is CASTGQGLNTEAFF.

This clonotype occurred many times. The chain is built from TRBV5-4 and TRBJ2-7; D not certain. Germline-derived CDR1 and CDR2 are SGHNT and YYREEE (reference sequence). The CDR3 runs to 12 residues. Trimming shortened V by 4 bases and J by 5 bases, and 10 bases separated the two germline ends. CDR3 loop: CASSGPRDEQYF. The CDR3 nucleotides are TGTGCCAGCAGCGGACCTAGAGACGAGCAGTACTTC.

The chain uses TRBV18 and TRBJ2-1, with 7 bases lining up with TRBD1. The CDR3 is 15 amino acids. The germline V gene has CDR1 KGHSH and CDR2 LQKENI. V shed 3 bases, J shed 5 bases, and the junction held 7 bases outside the gene matches. In DNA, the CDR3 is TGTGCCAGCTCACCGAATATGCAGGGGGACAATGAGCAGTTCTTC. Translation gives CASSPNMQGDNEQFF.

Many counts were recorded for this clonotype. The V and J genes are TRBV4-2 and TRBJ2-3; D gene uncertain. V lost 4 bases and J 4 bases, leaving 9 bases between the germline ends. Germline V gene lookup returns CDR1 LGHNA and CDR2 YNFKEQ. This CDR3 has 13 amino acids. As DNA, the CDR3 is TGTGCCAGCAGCCCTTTTAGGCCAGATACGCAGTATTTT. It yields the protein CASSPFRPDTQYF.

This clonotype was picked up many times. The chain recombines TRBV12-3 or TRBV12-4 with TRBJ1-5; no reliable D call. This CDR3 is 13 amino acids long. With 3 bases removed from V and 6 bases from J, the gap between germline ends came to 9 bases. As DNA, the CDR3 is TGTGCCAGCAGTTTCCGCGAGGGTCAGCCCCAGCATTTT. Translated: CASSFREGQPQHF.

This clonotype was detected only a few times. The CDR3, as DNA: TGTGCCAGCAGCTCCATGTACGAATGCTGGAACACTGAAGCTTTCTTT. Protein product: CASSSMYECWNTEAFF. The gene calls are TRBV5-4 and TRBJ1-1; D unclear. V gave up 3 bases and J gave up 1 base, with 16 bases separating them. Germline values: CDR1 SGHNT, CDR2 YYREEE (reference sequence). This CDR3 has 16 residues.

In this sample, this clonotype turned up many times. The chain carries TRBV13 and TRBJ2-3; no clear D. The CDR3 covers 12 residues. Per germline, CDR1 PRHDT and CDR2 FYEKMQ (reference sequence). V was pared by 4 bases and J by 5 bases, with 7 bases between. The CDR3 loop reads CASSSSGDTQYF. Here the CDR3 DNA reads TGTGCCAGCAGCTCTTCGGGAGATACGCAGTATTTT.